These T cell receptor beta chains were read from a single sample in a study of blood T cell repertoires in COVID-19. Method: immunoSEQ multiplex PCR; TCRdb's copy keeps in-frame clones and lacks some. The sample consists of approximately 250,000 clones, approximately 85% of them appearing once. The specimen was PBMCs or T cells enriched from blood (not recorded which). Receptor source: a woman aged 45-65 years with acute COVID-19. Both conserved end residues are part of each CDR3. D genes are given only for firm matches. Size values are once, few and many counts, or a class for expanded clones, and some rows have none.

TRBD1	TRBV6-5	NA	TRBJ1-2	CASSPTGGSYGYTF	TGTGCCAGCAGTCCAACAGGGGGAAGCTATGGCTACACCTTC
NA	TRBV6-4	NA	TRBJ1-1	CASRAQGWNTEAFF	TGTGCCAGCAGGGCACAGGGATGGAACACTGAAGCTTTCTTT
NA	TRBV6-2/TRBV6-3	NA	TRBJ1-3	CASSREGALGNTIYF	TGTGCCAGCAGCCGAGAAGGAGCTTTGGGAAACACCATATATTTT
TRBD1	TRBV27	NA	TRBJ1-6	CASTSQGVGSPLHF	TGTGCCAGCACCTCGCAGGGGGTCGGTTCACCCCTCCACTTT
NA	TRBV2	NA	TRBJ2-5	CASSPRPQETQYF	TGTGCCAGCAGTCCGCGGCCACAAGAGACCCAGTACTTC
NA	TRBV5-4	NA	TRBJ2-7	CASSLQGAREQYF	TGTGCCAGCAGTCTGCAAGGGGCGCGGGAGCAGTACTTC
TRBD1	TRBV5-1	many	TRBJ2-7	CASSLITGTGDEQYF	TGCGCCAGCAGCTTGATCACCGGGACAGGGGACGAGCAGTACTTC
NA	TRBV6-2/TRBV6-3	NA	TRBJ2-7	CASSYGGAMASYEQYF	TGTGCCAGCAGTTACGGGGGGGCAATGGCGTCCTACGAGCAGTACTTC
TRBD1	TRBV7-6	NA	TRBJ1-4	CASSLASGGTLFF	TGTGCCAGCAGCTTAGCTTCAGGGGGCACACTGTTTTTT
NA	TRBV5-1	once	TRBJ2-3	CASSPEGGGTDTQYF	TGCGCCAGCAGCCCTGAAGGGGGGGGCACAGATACGCAGTATTTT
NA	TRBV4-3	once	TRBJ2-1	CASSQSGLYEQFF	TGCGCCAGCAGCCAATCAGGGTTGTATGAGCAGTTCTTC
TRBD2	TRBV6-5	NA	TRBJ2-2	CASSYTSGGTGELFF	TGTGCCAGCAGTTACACTAGCGGGGGCACCGGGGAGCTGTTTTTT
NA	TRBV11-3	NA	TRBJ1-6	CATLRSPLHF	TGTGCCACCCTCCGGTCACCCCTCCACTTT
NA	TRBV5-1	NA	TRBJ1-4	CASSLGSGPGEKLFF	TGCGCCAGCAGCTTGGGGTCTGGGCCAGGTGAAAAACTGTTTTTT
NA	TRBV12-3/TRBV12-4	NA	TRBJ1-1	CASSSDSSREAFF	TGTGCCAGCAGCTCGGACTCAAGCCGCGAAGCTTTCTTT
NA	TRBV30	few	TRBJ1-5	CAWSSDRSTAYSNQPQHF	TGTGCCTGGAGTTCCGACCGTTCGACAGCCTATAGCAATCAGCCCCAGCATTTT
TRBD2	TRBV6-5	NA	TRBJ2-5	CASSNGGLPETQYF	TGTGCCAGCAGCAACGGGGGACTACCAGAGACCCAGTACTTC
NA	TRBV6-5	NA	TRBJ2-1	CASTSGDNEQFF	TGTGCCAGCACCTCCGGGGACAATGAGCAGTTCTTC
NA	TRBV5-1	few	TRBJ1-1	CASSLRGAARRDTEAFF	TGCGCCAGCAGCCTCCGAGGAGCAGCAAGGAGGGACACTGAAGCTTTCTTT
NA	TRBV30	NA	TRBJ1-4	CAWSQTLTNEKLFF	TGTGCCTGGAGTCAGACACTTACTAATGAAAAACTGTTTTTT
NA	TRBV19	NA	TRBJ2-6	CASMKTGSAGANVLTF	TGTGCCAGTATGAAAACAGGGTCAGCTGGGGCCAACGTCCTGACTTTC
NA	TRBV7-2	NA	TRBJ2-7	CASSFLTTTGEQYF	TGTGCCAGCAGCTTCCTGACAACTACGGGGGAGCAGTACTTC
NA	TRBV7-2	NA	TRBJ2-5	CASSLEYRVGETQYF	TGTGCCAGCAGCTTAGAATACAGGGTGGGAGAGACCCAGTACTTC
NA	TRBV4-3	NA	TRBJ1-1	CASSQAPATGSRAEAFF	TGCGCCAGCAGCCAAGCCCCCGCTACAGGGAGTCGGGCTGAAGCTTTCTTT
NA	TRBV18	NA	TRBJ1-4	CASSPSRVSEKLFF	TGTGCCAGCTCACCATCCAGGGTTAGTGAAAAACTGTTTTTT
TRBD1	TRBV29-1	NA	TRBJ1-1	CSAGTGGDTEAFF	TGCAGCGCTGGGACAGGGGGAGACACTGAAGCTTTCTTT
NA	TRBV24-1	many	TRBJ2-1	CATSDTRLGSEQFF	TGTGCCACCAGTGATACCCGACTAGGGTCCGAGCAGTTCTTC
TRBD1	TRBV19	NA	TRBJ1-2	CASSIKAGGSSYGYTF	TGTGCCAGTAGTATAAAAGCAGGGGGATCTTCGTATGGCTACACCTTC
NA	TRBV4-2	NA	TRBJ1-1	CASSQGDMNTEAFF	TGTGCCAGCAGCCAAGGCGATATGAACACTGAAGCTTTCTTT
NA	TRBV4-1	NA	TRBJ2-4	CASSQQFWGGGSNIQYF	TGCGCCAGCAGCCAACAATTTTGGGGAGGTGGGTCAAACATTCAGTACTTC
TRBD2	TRBV4-2	NA	TRBJ2-5	CASSQVASGGNSQETQYF	TGTGCCAGCAGTCAGGTGGCTAGCGGGGGCAACTCACAAGAGACCCAGTACTTC
NA	TRBV7-3	NA	TRBJ2-1	CASSPPGGRDEQFF	TGTGCCAGCAGCCCACCCGGCGGGCGCGATGAGCAGTTCTTC
TRBD2	TRBV7-2	NA	TRBJ2-7	CASSLGLLAGGYEQYF	TGTGCCAGCAGCTTAGGGTTGCTAGCGGGGGGTTACGAGCAGTACTTC
NA	TRBV6-2/TRBV6-3	NA	TRBJ2-1	CASSSRLLGTQFF	TGTGCCAGCAGCTCTAGACTCCTTGGTACGCAGTTCTTC
TRBD1	TRBV30	once	TRBJ1-5	CAWGRTGGGQPQHF	TGTGCCTGGGGACGGACAGGGGGCGGTCAGCCCCAGCATTTT
TRBD1	TRBV3-1/TRBV3-2	NA	TRBJ1-6	CASSQRGGDSPLHF	TGTGCCAGCAGCCAGAGAGGGGGCGATTCACCCCTCCACTTT
NA	TRBV30	NA	TRBJ1-3	CAWEGGGNTIYF	TGTGCCTGGGAGGGCGGGGGAAACACCATATATTTT
TRBD2	TRBV7-2	NA	TRBJ2-2	CASSLDASGGRELFF	TGTGCCAGCAGCTTAGACGCTAGCGGGGGGAGGGAGCTGTTTTTT
NA	TRBV29-1	NA	TRBJ2-3	CSSRRGSTDTQYF	TGCAGCTCGCGGCGGGGTAGCACAGATACGCAGTATTTT
TRBD1	TRBV30	NA	TRBJ1-5	CAWSRGTEHQPQHF	TGTGCCTGGAGTCGGGGGACAGAGCATCAGCCCCAGCATTTT
TRBD1	TRBV3-1/TRBV3-2	NA	TRBJ1-4	CASRQQGTTNEKLFF	TGTGCCAGCAGACAACAGGGGACAACTAATGAAAAACTGTTTTTT
NA	TRBV3-1/TRBV3-2	NA	TRBJ1-2	CASSQDLYGYTF	TGTGCCAGCAGCCAAGATCTCTATGGCTACACCTTC
NA	TRBV7-6	NA	TRBJ1-1	CASSFNSEAFF	TGTGCCAGCAGCTTTAATAGTGAAGCTTTCTTT
TRBD1	TRBV6-2/TRBV6-3	NA	TRBJ1-2	CASSLTGQDYRGYTF	TGTGCCAGCAGTTTAACAGGACAGGACTATCGGGGCTACACCTTC